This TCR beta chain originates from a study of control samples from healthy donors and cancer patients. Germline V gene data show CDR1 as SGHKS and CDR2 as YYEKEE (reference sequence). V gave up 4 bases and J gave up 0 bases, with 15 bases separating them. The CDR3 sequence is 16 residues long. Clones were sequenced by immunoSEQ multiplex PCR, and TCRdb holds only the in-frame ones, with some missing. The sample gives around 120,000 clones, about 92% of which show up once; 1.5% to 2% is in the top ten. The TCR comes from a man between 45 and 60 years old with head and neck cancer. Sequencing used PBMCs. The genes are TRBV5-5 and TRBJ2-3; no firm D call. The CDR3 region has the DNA TGTGCCAGCAGCCCTCCTCTGTTACACAGCACAGATACGCAGTATTTT. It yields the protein CASSPPLLHSTDTQYF.